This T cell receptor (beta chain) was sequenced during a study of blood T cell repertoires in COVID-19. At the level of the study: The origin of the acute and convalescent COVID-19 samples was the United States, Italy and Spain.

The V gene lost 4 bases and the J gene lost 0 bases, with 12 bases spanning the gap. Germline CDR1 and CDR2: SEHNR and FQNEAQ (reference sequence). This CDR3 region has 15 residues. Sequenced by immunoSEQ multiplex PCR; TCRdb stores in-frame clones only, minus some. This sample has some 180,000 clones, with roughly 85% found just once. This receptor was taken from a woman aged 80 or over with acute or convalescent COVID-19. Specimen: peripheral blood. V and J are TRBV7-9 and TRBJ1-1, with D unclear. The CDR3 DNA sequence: TGTGCCAGCAGCTCGGTGGGCCTCATGAACACTGAAGCTTTCTTT. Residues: CASSSVGLMNTEAFF.